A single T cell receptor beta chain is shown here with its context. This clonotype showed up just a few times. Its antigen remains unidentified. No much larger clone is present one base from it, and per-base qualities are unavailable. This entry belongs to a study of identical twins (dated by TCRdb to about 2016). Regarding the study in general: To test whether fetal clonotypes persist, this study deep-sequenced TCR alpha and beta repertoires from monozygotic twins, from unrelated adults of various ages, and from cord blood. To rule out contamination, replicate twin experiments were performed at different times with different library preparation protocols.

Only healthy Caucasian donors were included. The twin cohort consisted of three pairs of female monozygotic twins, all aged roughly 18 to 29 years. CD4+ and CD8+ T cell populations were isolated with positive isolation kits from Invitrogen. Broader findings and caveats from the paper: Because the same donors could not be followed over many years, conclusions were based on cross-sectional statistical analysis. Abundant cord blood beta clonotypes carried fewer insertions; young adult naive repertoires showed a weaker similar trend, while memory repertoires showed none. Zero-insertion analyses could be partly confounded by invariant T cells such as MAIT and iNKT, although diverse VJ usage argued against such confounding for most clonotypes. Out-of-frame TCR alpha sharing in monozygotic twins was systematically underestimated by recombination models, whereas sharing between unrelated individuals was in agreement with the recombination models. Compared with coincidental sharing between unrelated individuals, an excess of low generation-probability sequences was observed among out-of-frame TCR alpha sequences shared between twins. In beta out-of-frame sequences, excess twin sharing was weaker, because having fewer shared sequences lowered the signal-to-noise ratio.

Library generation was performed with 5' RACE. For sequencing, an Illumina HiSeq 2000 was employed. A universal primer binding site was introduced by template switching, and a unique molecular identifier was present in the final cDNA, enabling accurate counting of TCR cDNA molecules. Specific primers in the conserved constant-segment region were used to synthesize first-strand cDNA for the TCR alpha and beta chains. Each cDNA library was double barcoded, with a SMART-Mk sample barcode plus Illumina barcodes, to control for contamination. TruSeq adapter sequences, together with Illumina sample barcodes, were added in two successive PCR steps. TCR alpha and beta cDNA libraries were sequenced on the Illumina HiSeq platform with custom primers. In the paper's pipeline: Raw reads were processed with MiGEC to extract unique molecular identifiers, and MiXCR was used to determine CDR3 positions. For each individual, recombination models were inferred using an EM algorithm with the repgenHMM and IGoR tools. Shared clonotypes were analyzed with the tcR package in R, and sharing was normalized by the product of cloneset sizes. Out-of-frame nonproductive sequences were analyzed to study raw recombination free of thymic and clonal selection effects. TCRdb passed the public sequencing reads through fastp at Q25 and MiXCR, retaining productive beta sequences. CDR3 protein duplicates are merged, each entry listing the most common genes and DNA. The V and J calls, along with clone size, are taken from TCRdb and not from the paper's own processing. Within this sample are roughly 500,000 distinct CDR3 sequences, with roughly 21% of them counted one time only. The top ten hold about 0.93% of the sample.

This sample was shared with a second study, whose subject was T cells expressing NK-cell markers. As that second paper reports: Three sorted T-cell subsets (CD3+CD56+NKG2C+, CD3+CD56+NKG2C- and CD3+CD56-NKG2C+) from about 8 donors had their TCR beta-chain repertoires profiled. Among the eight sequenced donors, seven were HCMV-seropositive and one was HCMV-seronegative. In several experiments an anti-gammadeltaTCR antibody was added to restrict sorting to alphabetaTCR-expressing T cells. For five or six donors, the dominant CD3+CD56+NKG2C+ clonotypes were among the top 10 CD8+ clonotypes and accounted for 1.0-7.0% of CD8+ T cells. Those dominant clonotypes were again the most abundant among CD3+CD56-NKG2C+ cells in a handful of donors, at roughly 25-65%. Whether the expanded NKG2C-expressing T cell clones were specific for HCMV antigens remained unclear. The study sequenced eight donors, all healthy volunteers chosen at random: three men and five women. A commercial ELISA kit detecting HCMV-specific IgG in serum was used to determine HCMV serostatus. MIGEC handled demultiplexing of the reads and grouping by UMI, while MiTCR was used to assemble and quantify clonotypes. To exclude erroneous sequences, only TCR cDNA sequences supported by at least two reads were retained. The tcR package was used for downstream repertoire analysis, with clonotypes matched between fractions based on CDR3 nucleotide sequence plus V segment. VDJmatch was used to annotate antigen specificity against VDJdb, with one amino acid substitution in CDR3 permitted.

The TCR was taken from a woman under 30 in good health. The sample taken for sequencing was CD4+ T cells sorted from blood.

The nucleotide sequence reads as follows: TGCAGTTCGTACCGAGCGGGCCTCCAAGAGACCCAGTACTTC. The resulting protein is CSSYRAGLQETQYF. The V gene is TRBV20-1 and the J gene is TRBJ2-5, with a tentative D gene TRBD2 over 6 matching bases. Reading the germline V gene (reference sequence) gives CDR1 DFQATT and CDR2 SNEGSKA. Its CDR3 holds 14 amino acids, cysteine through phenylalanine. The retained sequence is limited to the CDR3, 42 bases, with the frame set at the first base. The junction carries 17 bases between V and J, which are trimmed by 8 bases and 1 base respectively.